This T cell receptor beta chain stems from a study of radiotherapy plus CTLA-4 blockade in lung cancer. The wider study: Disease control was seen in 30% to 35% of patients, objective responses in roughly 19%. Findings and limits, study-wide: Early blood T cell clone changes and increased post-radiation serum interferon-beta were reportedly the strongest response predictors. Following radiotherapy plus ipilimumab, tumor-derived TCR clones expanded in the blood.

The data were produced by immunoSEQ multiplex PCR, yet TCRdb's version contains in-frame clones alone and is incomplete. The sample includes about 30,000 clones, approximately 80% of them seen just once. On this clone itself: Its antigen is not known.

The V gene's germline CDR1 is SGHRS and CDR2 YFSETQ. Trimming at V came to 5 bases and at J to 5 bases, leaving 5 bases not matched to a gene. The CDR3 consists of 14 residues. The study treated chemo-refractory metastatic non-small-cell lung cancer patients with focal radiation plus ipilimumab CTLA-4 blockade. This sequence joins TRBV5-1 and TRBJ2-2; the match to TRBD2 covers 8 bases. Sequenced here: peripheral blood, sampled from a patient treated with radiotherapy plus ipilimumab. This TCR was recovered from a human donor with non-small cell lung cancer who had stable disease on radiotherapy plus ipilimumab. The DNA for the CDR3 is TGCGCCAGCAGGTTAGCGGGGCAAACCGGGGAGCTGTTTTTT. Its protein product is CASRLAGQTGELFF.